This T cell receptor beta chain emerged from a study of blood T cell repertoires in COVID-19. Study-wide background: T cells, B-cell-depleted T cells, or PBMCs supplied cDNA or gDNA.

Profiled with immunoSEQ multiplex PCR; TCRdb holds only in-frame clones, not every one. This table holds about 150,000 clones, 86% found once. The study recruited people aged roughly 18 to 89 years across approximately 24 US areas. Per the germline V gene, CDR1 is SGHTA and CDR2 is FQGTGA. The CDR3 has 13 amino acids. The ends were cut back, 5 bases at V and 8 bases at J, with 13 bases in the middle. This receptor was taken from a middle-aged man who had recovered from COVID-19. The sample was PBMCs or T cells enriched from blood (not recorded which). The rearrangement joins TRBV7-3 to TRBJ2-1; D may be TRBD2 (5 bases). Written as DNA, the CDR3 is TGTGCCAGCAGCGCCCACTCGCGGGATGAGCAGTTCTTC. Its protein product is CASSAHSRDEQFF. Based on the CDR3 plus reference TRBV7-3 and TRBJ2-1, the full variable domain is GAGVSQTPSNKVTEKGKYVELRCDPISGHTALYWYRQSLGQGPEFLIYFQGTGAADDSGLPNDRFFAVRPEGSVSTLKIQRTERGDSAVYLCASSAHSRDEQFFGPGTRLTVL.